This is a list of T cell receptor beta chains from one sample in a study of PD-L1 blockade in urothelial cancer. The assay was immunoSEQ multiplex PCR, and TCRdb's table has in-frame clones only and misses some. This table has about 73,000 clones, about 89% appearing once. The sample in question was PBMCs, obtained around atezolizumab (anti-PD-L1) treatment. These receptors were taken from a man between 60 and 70 years old with urothelial cancer. CDR3s include the opening cysteine and the closing phenylalanine or tryptophan. D genes are given only for firm matches. Clone size appears in some rows only: once, few, many, or a class for an expanded clone.

TRBJ1-4,.,TRBV9,.,CASSVSSVNEKLFF,TGTGCCAGCAGCGTCTCATCGGTTAATGAAAAACTGTTTTTT
TRBJ2-5,.,TRBV29-1,.,CSVYQSGETQYF,TGCAGCGTTTACCAGTCCGGGGAGACCCAGTACTTC
TRBJ2-4,.,TRBV19,.,CASSIPLAQNIQYF,TGTGCCAGTAGTATTCCCCTAGCCCAAAACATTCAGTACTTC
TRBJ2-2,.,TRBV11-2,.,CASSLDLGQGTTGELFF,TGTGCCAGCAGCTTAGATCTCGGCCAGGGTACCACCGGGGAGCTGTTTTTT
TRBJ2-2,.,TRBV5-5,.,CASSRGLERPLNTGELFF,TGTGCCAGCAGCCGCGGACTTGAAAGACCCCTGAACACCGGGGAGCTGTTTTTT
TRBJ1-3,.,TRBV6-5,.,CASSQVSSGNTIYF,TGTGCCAGCAGTCAAGTGAGCTCTGGAAACACCATATATTTT
TRBJ2-7,.,TRBV7-6,few,CASSSQDGDYEQYF,TGTGCCAGCAGCTCGCAGGACGGGGACTACGAGCAGTACTTC
TRBJ1-1,.,TRBV7-8,.,CASSLVWQTEAFF,TGTGCCAGCAGCTTAGTTTGGCAGACTGAAGCTTTCTTT
TRBJ2-2,TRBD1,TRBV11-3,.,CASSLDHGRGQTGELFF,TGTGCCAGCAGCTTAGATCACGGCAGGGGGCAGACCGGGGAGCTGTTTTTT
TRBJ2-7,TRBD2,TRBV7-3,.,CASSLTGLASSYEQYF,TGTGCCAGCAGCTTAACGGGACTAGCGTCCTCCTACGAGCAGTACTTC
TRBJ1-3,TRBD1,TRBV5-4,.,CASSLTGRRNTIYF,TGTGCCAGCAGCCTGACAGGGCGGAGAAACACCATATATTTT
TRBJ2-2,TRBD1,TRBV19,.,CASSPMGDRPNTGELFF,TGTGCCAGTAGTCCAATGGGGGACAGGCCGAACACCGGGGAGCTGTTTTTT
TRBJ1-1,.,TRBV6-6,.,CASSSWRGNTEAFF,TGTGCCAGCAGTTCTTGGAGGGGAAACACTGAAGCTTTCTTT
TRBJ1-2,TRBD1,TRBV5-1,.,CASSSRGLDYGYTF,TGCGCCAGCAGCTCCAGGGGGCTCGACTATGGCTACACCTTC
TRBJ1-2,.,TRBV6-6,.,CASSYSRGSDGYTF,TGTGCCAGCAGTTACTCCCGGGGTTCGGATGGCTACACCTTC
TRBJ2-7,.,TRBV4-1,.,CASSQDLRRPPYEQYF,TGCGCCAGCAGCCAAGATTTAAGGAGACCACCCTACGAGCAGTACTTC
TRBJ1-2,.,TRBV7-8,.,CASSPGGGRFYGYTF,TGTGCCAGCAGCCCCGGGGGGGGCCGTTTTTATGGCTACACCTTC
TRBJ2-2,TRBD1,TRBV11-3,.,CASSWRQGYGELFF,TGTGCCAGCAGTTGGAGACAGGGGTACGGGGAGCTGTTTTTT
TRBJ2-3,TRBD2,TRBV7-2,.,CASSRQLAGVTDTQYF,TGTGCCAGCAGCCGTCAACTAGCGGGAGTGACAGATACGCAGTATTTT
TRBJ2-7,TRBD1,TRBV6-1,.,CATVDRVVSYEQYF,TGTGCCACAGTGGACAGGGTAGTATCCTACGAGCAGTACTTC
TRBJ1-1,.,TRBV19,.,CASSIDRPRMEAFF,TGTGCCAGTAGTATAGATCGCCCCAGAATGGAGGCTTTCTTT
TRBJ2-4,.,TRBV28,once,CASSLIIGTPQRGKNIQYF,TGTGCCAGCAGTTTAATTATAGGGACACCTCAGCGCGGGAAAAACATTCAGTACTTC
TRBJ1-2,TRBD1,TRBV11-2,.,CASSSYRSRDRAGYTF,TGTGCCAGCAGCTCCTACCGTAGCCGGGACAGGGCTGGCTACACCTTC
TRBJ2-5,TRBD1,TRBV28,once,CASSPGQRETQYF,TGTGCCAGCAGTCCGGGACAGCGGGAGACCCAGTACTTC
TRBJ2-7,TRBD2,TRBV7-2,.,CASSFSGGYYEQYF,TGTGCCAGCAGCTTTAGCGGGGGGTACTACGAGCAGTACTTC
TRBJ2-7,.,TRBV27,.,CASSPQHTSKQYF,TGTGCCAGCAGTCCCCAACATACTAGCAAGCAGTACTTC
TRBJ2-7,TRBD1,TRBV6-1,.,CASREGQGIREQYF,TGTGCCAGCAGGGAGGGACAGGGAATACGCGAGCAGTACTTC
TRBJ1-5,.,TRBV28,once,CASSLGEGGQPQHF,TGTGCCAGCAGTTTAGGGGAGGGAGGACAGCCCCAGCATTTT
TRBJ2-7,.,TRBV7-6,.,CASSPMGGGFSSYEQYF,TGTGCCAGCAGCCCGATGGGCGGGGGCTTTAGTTCTTACGAGCAGTACTTC
TRBJ1-1,.,TRBV7-9,.,CASGLGAEGTEAFF,TGTGCCTCCGGCCTGGGGGCCGAGGGCACTGAAGCTTTCTTT
TRBJ2-5,TRBD2,TRBV4-1,.,CASSQGVAGGGSETQYF,TGCGCCAGCAGCCAAGGTGTAGCGGGAGGGGGGTCAGAGACCCAGTACTTC
TRBJ2-2,TRBD1,TRBV28,.,CASSPGTANTGELFF,TGTGCCAGCAGTCCCGGGACAGCGAACACCGGGGAGCTGTTTTTT
TRBJ2-5,TRBD1,TRBV7-9,.,CASSLGQGVETQYF,TGTGCCAGCAGCTTAGGGCAGGGGGTTGAGACCCAGTACTTC
TRBJ1-1,TRBD1,TRBV7-2,.,CASSPADREREAFF,TGTGCCAGCAGCCCCGCGGACAGGGAGCGGGAAGCTTTCTTT
TRBJ2-5,.,TRBV6-1,.,CASSELASIQETQYF,TGTGCCAGCAGTGAACTGGCTAGCATCCAAGAGACCCAGTACTTC
TRBJ1-2,.,TRBV10-1,.,CASSESGTRTYTF,TGCGCCAGCAGTGAGTCCGGGACAAGGACCTACACCTTC
TRBJ2-7,TRBD1,TRBV5-1,.,CASSLDARQGYEQYF,TGCGCCAGCAGCTTAGACGCTCGACAGGGGTACGAGCAGTACTTC
TRBJ1-1,TRBD1,TRBV5-1,.,CASSLVEGAGTEAFF,TGCGCCAGCAGCTTAGTTGAGGGGGCCGGCACTGAAGCTTTCTTT
TRBJ2-7,TRBD2,TRBV7-8,.,CASSDRTSGLYEQYF,TGTGCCAGCAGCGACAGGACTAGCGGGCTCTACGAGCAGTACTTC